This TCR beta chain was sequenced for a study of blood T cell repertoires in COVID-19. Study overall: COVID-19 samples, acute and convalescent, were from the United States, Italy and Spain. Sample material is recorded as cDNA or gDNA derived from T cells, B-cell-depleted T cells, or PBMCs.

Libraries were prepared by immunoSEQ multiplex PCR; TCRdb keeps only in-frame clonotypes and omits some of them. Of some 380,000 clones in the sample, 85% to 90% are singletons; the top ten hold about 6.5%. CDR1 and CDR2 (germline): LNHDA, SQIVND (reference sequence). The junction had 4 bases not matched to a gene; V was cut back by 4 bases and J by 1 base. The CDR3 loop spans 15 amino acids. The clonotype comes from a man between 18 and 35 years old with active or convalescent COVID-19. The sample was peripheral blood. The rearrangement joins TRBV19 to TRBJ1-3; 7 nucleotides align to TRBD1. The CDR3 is CASSTTTGSGNTIYF. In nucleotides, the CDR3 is TGTGCCAGTAGTACCACGACAGGGTCTGGAAACACCATATATTTT.